The clone carrying this T cell receptor beta chain appeared once. This sample is part of a study of early T cells in non-severe SARS-CoV-2 infection. Study at large: Alpha and beta chains were unpaired, from unsorted whole-blood bulk RNA.

This CDR3 comprises 14 residues. Germline loops: CDR1 MNHEY, CDR2 SVGAGI. V lost 5 bases and J 2 bases, leaving 12 bases between the germline ends. Unique molecular identifiers were affixed to single, distinct cDNA molecules. TCRdb ran MiXCR on the 5' RACE reads and lists one entry per CDR3 protein. This table holds some 91,000 distinct CDR3 sequences, more than 9.5% found once. J is TRBJ1-1 and V is TRBV6-5; D gene uncertain. This clonotype was sampled from an adult who was a healthcare worker with PCR-confirmed SARS-CoV-2 infection or an uninfected control (not recorded which). The sample was whole blood, taken at baseline. CDR3 nucleotide sequence: TGTGCCAGCAGTGGCGGTAGGGTAAACACTGAAGCTTTCTTT. Protein sequence: CASSGGRVNTEAFF.